The 4 T cell receptor beta chains below all came from one sample that was sequenced in a study of identical twins. One entry per CDR3 protein results from TCRdb running MiXCR on the 5' RACE reads. The sample has about 260,000 distinct CDR3 sequences, about 7% seen once. This same sample was also part of a study on yellow fever vaccine responses in identical twins.

The source material was memory (CD45RO+) T cells sorted from blood. These receptor sequences come from a young woman in good health.

This clonotype was seen only a few times. The chain employs TRBV5-5 and TRBJ2-1; the D call may be TRBD1 or TRBD2 (5 bases each). The V gene's germline CDR1 is SGHKS and CDR2 YYEKEE (reference sequence). V lost 0 bases to trimming and J lost 0 bases, with 10 bases between them. This CDR3 contains 16 residues. The CDR3 DNA follows: TGTGCCAGCAGCTTGGACGGGGACCCCTCCTACAATGAGCAGTTCTTC. It yields the protein CASSLDGDPSYNEQFF.

The sample holds a few counts of this clonotype. The V and J genes are TRBV5-1 and TRBJ2-7; D might be TRBD1 or TRBD2, each matching 5 bases. The CDR3 sequence is 13 residues long. The V end was cut by 4 bases, the J end by 1 base, with 9 bases between. Germline assignment: CDR1 SGHRS and CDR2 YFSETQ. The CDR3 sequence is CASSRDGSYEQYF. DNA of the CDR3: TGCGCCAGCAGCCGGGACGGATCCTACGAGCAGTACTTC.

In this sample, this clonotype turned up many times. The chain couples TRBV5-1 to TRBJ1-1; a possible D gene is TRBD1 (5 bases). The CDR3 length is 17 residues. Trimming left V 2 bases short and J 0 bases short, with 17 bases between. Germline assignment: CDR1 SGHRS and CDR2 YFSETQ. The CDR3 loop is CASSFRGAGIMNTEAFF. CDR3 sequence (DNA): TGCGCCAGCAGCTTCCGAGGGGCCGGTATCATGAACACTGAAGCTTTCTTT. Supplemented by reference TRBV5-1 and TRBJ1-1, the full variable domain reads KAGVTQTPRYLIKTRGQQVTLSCSPISGHRSVSWYQQTPGQGLQFLFEYFSETQRNKGNFPGRFSGRQFSNSRSEMNVSTLELGDSALYLCASSFRGAGIMNTEAFFGQGTRLTVV.

This clonotype has ten or more counts. The gene calls are TRBV12-3 or TRBV12-4 and TRBJ2-1; 8 nucleotides align to TRBD2. This CDR3 has 14 residues. The trim removed 6 bases at V and 2 bases at J, leaving 3 bases unmatched. The CDR3 DNA is TGTGCCAGCAGCAATAGCGGGACCTACAATGAGCAGTTCTTC. Its translation: CASSNSGTYNEQFF.